This TCR beta chain emerged from a study of control samples from healthy donors and cancer patients. Only in-frame clones appear in the TCRdb table, and some are missing; sequencing was by immunoSEQ multiplex PCR. The top ten hold 1.5% to 2% of the sample, which has about 120,000 clones, about 90% seen once. The CDR3 consists of 12 residues. With 8 bases removed from V and 3 bases from J, the gap between germline ends came to 8 bases. The sequence came from a man aged 18 to 30 in good health. This chain connects TRBV12-3 or TRBV12-4 to TRBJ1-5, with a weak D call TRBD1 (5 bases). Material: blood. The CDR3 reads CASGTVNQPQHF. The CDR3 region has the DNA TGTGCCAGCGGGACGGTCAATCAGCCCCAGCATTTT.